This TCR beta chain was recovered during a study of cytomegalovirus exposure and HLA in healthy donors. Broader study findings: Using the classifier, cytomegalovirus status was reportedly diagnosed with high specificity and sensitivity.

Germline V gene lookup returns CDR1 SQVTM and CDR2 ANQGSEA. The CDR3 spans 14 residues. Deletions cut 7 bases from V and 4 bases from J, with 16 bases between. In the PCR, 60 Vbeta and 13 Jbeta primers were used. Repertoires were generated with immunoSEQ multiplex PCR, while TCRdb's copy carries only in-frame clones and drops some. This sample has some 130,000 clones, with more than 80% found just once. Regarding this clone: Its antigen is as yet unknown.

Sequencing input: PBMCs. This chain links TRBV29-1 with TRBJ2-2; D is possibly TRBD1 (6 bases). The receptor's source is a woman between 40 and 55 years old in good health and CMV-seropositive. CDR3 in DNA: TGCAGCGCCTTCCAGGGGAGTGCCACCGGGGAGCTGTTTTTT. It encodes CSAFQGSATGELFF.